The rows below give T cell receptor beta chains drawn from one sample of a study of T cells after posttransplantation cyclophosphamide. TCRdb keeps only in-frame clones here, not all; method: immunoSEQ multiplex PCR. The record shows some 10,000 clones for this sample, with no singletons present. Sequencing used PBMCs, obtained after allogeneic stem cell transplant with posttransplant cyclophosphamide. These TCRs come from a female patient in her 40s who received an allogeneic stem cell transplant from a related donor, was CMV-positive, and had no GVHD. Certain T cells may be donor cells from the graft. The conserved cysteine and the conserved F or W are not part of the CDR3 here. D genes are given only for firm matches. Size is omitted from some rows. Given values are once, few, many or a class for expanded clones.

D gene,V gene,J gene,clone size,CDR3 protein
-,TRBV5-1,TRBJ1-2,many,ASSLYAGLTYGYT
-,TRBV7-6,TRBJ2-7,many,ASSLGIGQGPYEQY
TRBD1,TRBV29-1,TRBJ2-2,-,SVDLVDRVFTGELF
-,TRBV7-3,TRBJ2-3,many,ASSPQGRTDTQY
-,TRBV7-9,TRBJ1-4,many,ASSLQRTNEKLF
TRBD1,TRBV19,TRBJ1-2,many,ASRRTGTELYRGYT
TRBD1,TRBV28,TRBJ1-5,many,ASTPDRLDQPQH
-,TRBV9,TRBJ2-7,many,ASSVGGDSTYEQY
-,TRBV19,TRBJ1-2,many,ASSKQAAYGYT
TRBD1,TRBV24-1,TRBJ1-1,many,ATSGGQGKGSTEAF
TRBD1,TRBV28,TRBJ2-7,many,ASSSSGTGGNELY
-,TRBV11-2,TRBJ2-1,many,ASSLVGGAYNEQF
TRBD2,TRBV7-6,TRBJ2-7,many,ASSLTSGPGGGSYEQY
TRBD1,TRBV5-6,TRBJ1-2,many,ASSPRDRGLYGYT
-,TRBV6-2/TRBV6-3,TRBJ2-5,-,ASSYSEGVWETQY
-,TRBV14,TRBJ2-1,many,ASSQGTAYNEQF